This T cell receptor beta chain was captured in a study of T-cell reconstitution after alpha-beta-depleted transplantation in children. Study observations and caveats: Surviving recipient cells, namely T cells and thymic progenitors, were the source of high day-60 TCRbeta diversity in some patients. Newly produced T cells mostly accounted for T-cell counts and diversity one year post-transplant. By about two months after transplant, alpha-beta T cells reportedly arose from several hundred graft clones that had expanded.

For TCRbeta, the library was prepared with unique molecular identifiers. From the PCR reads, TCRdb called clonotypes with MiXCR, one entry per CDR3 protein. This sample has 670,000 or so distinct CDR3 sequences, with over 10% found just once. At least ten counts were recorded for this clonotype. Its specificity is unknown. V shed 2 bases, J shed 4 bases, and the junction held 6 bases outside the gene matches. The CDR3 has 17 amino acids. The germline gives CDR1 SGHRS, CDR2 YFSETQ. The sequence was collected from a girl aged 2-10 years with congenital amegakaryocytic thrombocytopenia, due to receive a stem cell transplant. The rearrangement uses TRBV5-1 and TRBJ2-2; TRBD2 agrees at 12 bases. Here the sequenced sample was PBMCs, taken before TCRalphabeta/CD19-depleted stem cell transplant. CDR3 nucleotide sequence: TGCGCCAGCAGCTTCCTTCCGACTAGCGGGAGCACCGGGGAGCTGTTTTTT. As protein: CASSFLPTSGSTGELFF.